The next 11 T cell receptor beta chains were all read from a single sample in a study of regulatory T cells in long-lasting Graves disease. Time point specified: persistent/refractory GD, antithyroid drugs over 5 years with positive TRAb. Generation of the TCR library employed RNA extracted from PBMCs. Researchers made TCR beta libraries by using iRepertoire HTBI primers and running Arm-PCR on CDR3 regions. One entry per CDR3 protein results from TCRdb running MiXCR on the multiplex PCR reads. In the table there are a few hundred thousand distinct CDR3 sequences, about a quarter of which are singletons. The sample was peripheral blood mononuclear cells (PBMCs), taken when the disease was refractory, from a patient treated with antithyroid drugs. The origin of the receptors is a female donor with Graves disease.

The chain links TRBV2 to TRBJ2-5; D gene unclear. The CDR3 loop spans 15 amino acids. The V end lost 7 bases, the J end lost 2 bases, and 17 bases lay between the germline ends. The germline gives CDR1 SNHLY, CDR2 FYNNEI. This CDR3 is CASKSIRGNQETQYF. In DNA form, the CDR3 reads TGTGCCAGCAAGTCTATTCGTGGAAATCAAGAGACCCAGTACTTC.

This clonotype came up many times. The chain carries TRBV6-5 and TRBJ2-7, with 8 positions matching TRBD2. Germline V gene sequence: CDR1 MNHEY, CDR2 SVGAGI. CDR3 size: 15 residues. Unmatched junction bases numbered 3, after V lost 2 bases and J lost 0 bases. The DNA of the CDR3 is TGTGCCAGCAGTTACGGTAGCGGGGCCTCCTACGAGCAGTACTTC. Its translation is CASSYGSGASYEQYF.

The sample holds many counts of this clonotype. The rearrangement joins TRBV7-9 to TRBJ2-5, with 7 bases matching TRBD2. V lost 5 bases to trimming and J lost 5 bases; unmatched junction nucleotides: 8. The CDR3 totals 14 residues. Germline V lookup: CDR1 SEHNR, CDR2 FQNEAQ (reference sequence). CDR3 in amino acids: CASSIWGGGETQYF. CDR3 nucleotide sequence: TGTGCCAGCAGCATCTGGGGGGGTGGTGAGACCCAGTACTTC.

The V gene is TRBV5-1, the J gene TRBJ1-4; D is perhaps TRBD1 (5 bases). This CDR3 spans 16 amino acids. Between the trimmed V and J ends, which lost 4 bases and 1 base, there was a span of 14 bases. Germline V CDR1 and CDR2: SGHRS, YFSETQ. The CDR3 protein is CASSPGETRTNEKLFF. Written as DNA, the CDR3 is TGCGCCAGCAGCCCGGGGGAGACCCGAACTAATGAAAAACTGTTTTTT. Looking up the rest from reference TRBV5-1 and TRBJ1-4 gives the full variable domain: KAGVTQTPRYLIKTRGQQVTLSCSPISGHRSVSWYQQTPGQGLQFLFEYFSETQRNKGNFPGRFSGRQFSNSRSEMNVSTLELGDSALYLCASSPGETRTNEKLFFGSGTQLSVL.

This clonotype was counted many times. V gene TRBV11-1 combines with J gene TRBJ1-1; no definite D call. Trimming removed 2 bases at V and 1 base at J, with 8 bases between. Germline CDR1 reads SGHAT; CDR2 reads FQDESV (reference sequence). The CDR3 has 14 amino acids. The DNA of the CDR3 is TGTGCCAGCAGCTTAATGAAGGGGAACACTGAAGCTTTCTTT. It codes for CASSLMKGNTEAFF.

This clonotype was found a few times. The chain employs TRBV7-2 and TRBJ2-5; D may be TRBD2 (6 bases). V was clipped by 3 bases and J by 2 bases, with 19 bases between them. This CDR3 region has 17 residues. Germline lookup yields CDR1 SGHTA and CDR2 FQGNSA. This CDR3 is CASSFSGTTLGQETQYF. CDR3 DNA: TGTGCCAGCAGCTTTAGCGGCACTACCCTGGGGCAAGAGACCCAGTACTTC.

The chain joins TRBV30 to TRBJ1-3; D is ambiguous. The CDR3 runs 13 residues. CDR1 GTSNPN and CDR2 SVGIG come from the germline V gene (reference sequence). Trimming took 4 bases from V and 0 from J, leaving 7 bases between them. CDR3 DNA sequence: TGTGCCTGGAAAGATTTCTCTGGAAACACCATATATTTT. Its protein is CAWKDFSGNTIYF.

This clonotype was counted ten times or more. The chain uses TRBV7-2 and TRBJ2-5; D is perhaps TRBD2 (6 bases). The length of the CDR3 is 16 residues. CDR1 is SGHTA, CDR2 FQGNSA, per germline. V gave up 0 bases and J gave up 4 bases, with 15 bases separating them. CDR3 in DNA: TGTGCCAGCAGCTTAGCAAGGGACTTTACCCGAGAGACCCAGTACTTC. Translation gives CASSLARDFTRETQYF.

This clonotype appeared many times. The rearrangement links TRBV7-9 to TRBJ2-7; D perhaps matches TRBD2 (5 bases). Germline assignment: CDR1 SEHNR and CDR2 FQNEAQ (reference sequence). The germline V and J ends were trimmed by 3 bases and 0 bases, with 6 bases remaining between them. The CDR3 loop spans 13 amino acids. Here the CDR3 DNA reads TGTGCCAGCAGCTTTGGGAGCTCCTACGAGCAGTACTTC. Residues: CASSFGSSYEQYF.

To note about this clonotype: This may be a read error: a much more frequent sequence differs by one nucleotide. This chain links TRBV27 with TRBJ1-2, with D possibly matching TRBD1 (6 bases). This CDR3 contains 15 residues. Germline CDR1 is MNHEY and CDR2 is SMNVEV (reference sequence). DNA for the CDR3: TGTGCCAGCGGATCAAACAACAGGGTTTACTATGGCTACGCCTTC. Translation gives CASGSNNRVYYGYAF.

In its sample, this clonotype was seen many times. The chain couples TRBV2 to TRBJ1-2; D possibly corresponds to TRBD1 (6 bases). The V and J ends lost 6 bases and 7 bases respectively, with 24 bases between them. The germline V gene has CDR1 SNHLY and CDR2 FYNNEI. The CDR3 totals 16 residues. Here the CDR3 reads CASRSTILFGGGGYTF. Written as DNA, the CDR3 is TGTGCCAGCAGATCCACAATTCTATTCGGGGGCGGTGGCTACACCTTC.